The rows below give T cell receptor beta chains drawn from one sample of a study of regulatory T cells in long-lasting Graves disease. TCRdb reprocessed the multiplex PCR reads with MiXCR, giving one entry per CDR3 protein. The sample yields around 500,000 distinct CDR3 sequences, around 12% seen once. A further study also used this sample, focusing on T cells in Graves' hyperthyroidism and ophthalmopathy.

Source: peripheral blood mononuclear cells (PBMCs), taken at new diagnosis, from a patient treated with antithyroid drugs. The receptor set was obtained from a woman aged 25 to 45 with Graves disease. CDR3s include the opening cysteine and the closing phenylalanine or tryptophan. D genes are given only for firm matches. Clone size appears in some rows only: once, few, many, or a class for an expanded clone.

V gene,J gene,D gene,clone size,CDR3 DNA,CDR3 protein
TRBV3-1,TRBJ1-3,TRBD1,few,TGTGCCAGCGCGACAGGGTCCTCCTCTGGAAACACCATATATTTT,CASATGSSSGNTIYF
TRBV27,TRBJ2-3,TRBD2,-,TGTGCCAGCAGTTTTGGATCGGGGGGGCTGACAGATACGCAGTATTTT,CASSFGSGGLTDTQYF
TRBV5-1,TRBJ1-1,-,many,TGCGCCAGCAGCTTGGGCCCCCAGGGTGGAAGGGCTTTCTTT,CASSLGPQGGRAFF
TRBV7-2,TRBJ2-2,TRBD2,few,TGTGCCAGTCGAGCGGGGACGGTGAACACCGGGGAGCTGTTTTTT,CASRAGTVNTGELFF
TRBV2,TRBJ2-7,TRBD1,many,TGTGCCAGCAGCCCTCCTGACAGGGGGAGCGGCGAGCAGTACTTC,CASSPPDRGSGEQYF
TRBV3-1,TRBJ1-1,-,many,TGTGCCAGCAGCCAAATCTTCTCGGGTGAAGCTTTCTTT,CASSQIFSGEAFF
TRBV12-3/TRBV12-4,TRBJ1-1,TRBD1,-,TGTGCCGGCAGTTCCGGGACAGGAGGACCATATGAAGCTTTCTTT,CAGSSGTGGPYEAFF
TRBV7-9,TRBJ2-1,-,few,TGTGCCAGCAGACTGGGGGCGGTCTACAATGAGCAGTTCTTC,CASRLGAVYNEQFF
TRBV2,TRBJ1-5,-,-,TGTGCCAGCATGGGCAGCATCCGAGCCAATCAGCCCCAGCATTTT,CASMGSIRANQPQHF
TRBV19,TRBJ1-1,-,-,TGTGCCAGTAGTGACCCCAGGGGCGCGAACACTGAAGCTTTCTTT,CASSDPRGANTEAFF
TRBV20-1,TRBJ1-2,-,many,TGCAGTGCTATCGGGACCCCGGCTACCAACTATGGCTACACCTTC,CSAIGTPATNYGYTF
TRBV4-1,TRBJ2-5,-,-,TGCGCCAGCAGCCAAGAGTTCCGAGGGCAAGAGACCCAGTACTTC,CASSQEFRGQETQYF
TRBV18,TRBJ2-7,TRBD2,-,TGTGCCAGCTCACCAGGGACTAGCGGGAGTCTCCTAGGAGGGCAGTACTTC,CASSPGTSGSLLGGQYF
TRBV5-8,TRBJ1-5,-,many,TGTGCCAGCAGCTTCTGGACAGACCATCAGCCCCAGCATTTT,CASSFWTDHQPQHF
TRBV11-2,TRBJ2-1,TRBD2,many,TGTGCCAGCAGCTTAGATCCGGCGGGAGGAGGAAATGAGCAGTTCTTC,CASSLDPAGGGNEQFF
TRBV6-1,TRBJ1-3,-,-,TGTGCCAGCAGCCGCCACAGGGCAGAAGGAAACACCATATATTTT,CASSRHRAEGNTIYF
TRBV27,TRBJ1-1,TRBD1,-,TGTGCCAGCAGTTTATTTGGACAGGCTGTGGGGTTCACTGAAGCTTTCTTT,CASSLFGQAVGFTEAFF
TRBV20-1,TRBJ2-1,TRBD2,-,TGCAGTGCTGGCCTCGAGACAGGGACTAGCGGGAGGGCCATCGATGAGCAGTTCTTC,CSAGLETGTSGRAIDEQFF
TRBV29-1,TRBJ2-7,-,many,TGCAGCGTTGGGGTGGCAGGGCACGAGCAGTACTTC,CSVGVAGHEQYF
TRBV4-3,TRBJ1-2,TRBD1,many,TGCGCCAGCAGCCAGGGACAGGGCTACACCTTC,CASSQGQGYTF
TRBV29-1,TRBJ2-1,-,many,TGCAGCGTTGAAGTAGGGGTAAATGAGCAGTTCTTC,CSVEVGVNEQFF
TRBV19,TRBJ1-1,-,many,TGTGCCAGTAAAATCTACAACCAGAACACTGAAGCTTTCTTT,CASKIYNQNTEAFF
TRBV28,TRBJ2-7,-,many,TGTGCCAGCAGTTTGGGGGGATACGGGACCAACTACGAGCAGTACTTC,CASSLGGYGTNYEQYF
TRBV7-2,TRBJ1-1,TRBD1,many,TGTGCCAGCAGCGCCACCGGGACAGGGGACACTGAAGCTTTCTTT,CASSATGTGDTEAFF
TRBV29-1,TRBJ1-5,-,few,TGCAGCGTTTTAGACGTGGGGAATCAGCCCCAGCATTTT,CSVLDVGNQPQHF
TRBV7-9,TRBJ2-5,-,many,TGTGCCAGCAGCCCTAAAAGCGGGTACGCAACAGAGACCCAGTACTTC,CASSPKSGYATETQYF
TRBV7-2,TRBJ1-4,-,many,TGTGCCAGCAGCGCAGACAGGACTAATGAAAAACTGTTTTTT,CASSADRTNEKLFF
TRBV25-1,TRBJ1-4,-,many,TGTGCCAGCAGTGAATATAAAGGGCCGGAAAAACTGTTTTTT,CASSEYKGPEKLFF
TRBV18,TRBJ2-7,TRBD1,many,TGTGCCAGCTCGGCGACAGGGGCGAGGTCCTACGAGCAGTACTTC,CASSATGARSYEQYF
TRBV9,TRBJ2-2,TRBD2,few,TGTGCCAGCAGCGTTCGAGTAGCGGGATCGAACACCGGGGAGCTGTTTTTT,CASSVRVAGSNTGELFF
TRBV4-1,TRBJ1-6,-,-,TGCGCCAGCAGCCAATTCCAAATGGGAATTCCCATTCTTAATTCACCCCTCCACTTT,CASSQFQMGIPILNSPLHF
TRBV2,TRBJ1-5,TRBD1,many,TGTGCCATCACACCTGACAGGGGGCATCAGCCCCAGCATTTT,CAITPDRGHQPQHF
TRBV7-8,TRBJ1-1,-,-,TGTGCCAGCAGCTTACATGCCGGGGAAACCCAAGGAGCTTTCTTT,CASSLHAGETQGAFF
TRBV29-1,TRBJ2-1,TRBD2,many,TGCAGCGTTGGGTACCCAGGGAGGGTCGATGAGCAGTTCTTC,CSVGYPGRVDEQFF
TRBV28,TRBJ2-7,-,many,TGTGCCAGCATAGGTACGGGGAGCTCCTACGAGCAGTACTTC,CASIGTGSSYEQYF
TRBV4-1,TRBJ2-3,-,few,TGCGCCAGCAGCCAAGATGTTGCGTACGATACGCAGTATTTT,CASSQDVAYDTQYF
TRBV11-2,TRBJ2-1,TRBD2,-,TGTGCCAGCAGCCCCAGCGGGATCTCCTACAATGAGCAGTTCTTC,CASSPSGISYNEQFF
TRBV6-2/TRBV6-3,TRBJ2-7,-,-,TGTGCCAGCAGCATCCGGACGGAAACCTACGAGCAGTACTTC,CASSIRTETYEQYF
TRBV7-6,TRBJ2-7,-,many,TGTGCCAGCAGCTTTGACGGAGCCTACGAGCAGTACTTC,CASSFDGAYEQYF
TRBV12-5,TRBJ2-1,-,few,TGTGCTAGTGGTTTATCAGGGTTTGTAGCAGGCTACAATGAGCAGTTCTTC,CASGLSGFVAGYNEQFF
TRBV18,TRBJ2-7,-,many,TGTGCCAGCTCCCCGAGGAGTTCGCTCTACGAGCAGTACTTC,CASSPRSSLYEQYF
TRBV24-1,TRBJ2-2,TRBD1,-,TGTGCCACCAGTGGGGGGACAGGGGGTACCGGGGAGCTGTTTTTT,CATSGGTGGTGELFF
TRBV24-1,TRBJ2-3,TRBD2,many,TGTGCCACCAGTGATTTGGGGACTAGCGGAGGAGGAGATACGCAGTATTTT,CATSDLGTSGGGDTQYF
TRBV5-5,TRBJ1-2,TRBD1,many,TGTGCCAGCAGCCGGGACAGCTATAACTATGGCTACACCTTC,CASSRDSYNYGYTF
TRBV5-1,TRBJ2-3,TRBD2,many,TGCGCCAGCAGCTTACTAGCGAACGCAGATACGCAGTATTTT,CASSLLANADTQYF
TRBV5-1,TRBJ2-7,-,-,TGCGCCAGCAGCTTGGGGCCCAGGACAGACGACCCCTACGAGCAGTACTTC,CASSLGPRTDDPYEQYF
TRBV20-1,TRBJ1-2,-,many,TGCAGTGCTAGACCCCGGCGGCTCGAGTTGAACTATGGCTACACCTTC,CSARPRRLELNYGYTF
TRBV2,TRBJ1-2,TRBD1,many,TGTGCCAGCAGTGAAGCCGGAAGACAGGGCAAAGGCTACACCTTC,CASSEAGRQGKGYTF
TRBV28,TRBJ2-1,-,-,TGTGCCAGCAGTGGCAATCCCTACAATGAGCAGTTCTTC,CASSGNPYNEQFF
TRBV12-3/TRBV12-4,TRBJ2-7,-,many,TGTGCCAGCAGGAGTATTAGGTACGAGCAGTACTTC,CASRSIRYEQYF
TRBV27,TRBJ2-6,TRBD2,many,TGTGCCAGCAGTCCGTCGTGGAGCGGGAGCCCGTCTGGGGCCAACGTCCTGACTTTC,CASSPSWSGSPSGANVLTF